These T cell receptor beta chains were read from a single sample in a study of cytomegalovirus exposure and HLA in healthy donors. Assay used: immunoSEQ multiplex PCR; TCRdb lists only in-frame clones, some missing. The sample lists approximately 240,000 clones, roughly 82% seen once, with 5% to 6% in the top ten. The sequenced sample consisted of PBMCs. The origin of the receptors is a woman aged 40 to 50 in good health and CMV-seropositive. The conserved cysteine and the conserved F or W are not part of the CDR3 here. Size is omitted from some rows. Given values are once, few, many or a class for expanded clones.

V gene: TRBV4-3; clone size: few; J gene: TRBJ1-6; CDR3 protein: ASSLRQGGNSPLH
V gene: TRBV11-3; clone size: NA; J gene: TRBJ2-1; CDR3 protein: ASSPGLAGTHNEQF
V gene: TRBV6-5; clone size: NA; J gene: TRBJ2-5; CDR3 protein: ASSYSARGTQETQY
V gene: TRBV28; clone size: NA; J gene: TRBJ1-6; CDR3 protein: ASRRTNSPLH
V gene: TRBV9; clone size: NA; J gene: TRBJ2-6; CDR3 protein: ASSGTGSGANVLT
V gene: TRBV5-1; clone size: NA; J gene: TRBJ1-2; CDR3 protein: ASSLAQGYGYT
V gene: TRBV7-6; clone size: NA; J gene: TRBJ2-1; CDR3 protein: ASSFRYNEQF
V gene: TRBV4-2; clone size: few; J gene: TRBJ2-7; CDR3 protein: ASSQVFPGREQY
V gene: TRBV21-1; clone size: few; J gene: TRBJ1-2; CDR3 protein: ASSKEETGGNGYT
V gene: TRBV14; clone size: NA; J gene: TRBJ2-3; CDR3 protein: ASSPLAGGKGQY
V gene: TRBV15; clone size: NA; J gene: TRBJ1-2; CDR3 protein: ATSTNLGTTPYGYT
V gene: TRBV6-6; clone size: once; J gene: TRBJ1-5; CDR3 protein: ASSSDRIQPQH
V gene: TRBV7-6; clone size: once; J gene: TRBJ2-5; CDR3 protein: ASSPYEGVRETQY
V gene: TRBV30; clone size: once; J gene: TRBJ1-2; CDR3 protein: AWSQGAYGYT
V gene: TRBV29-1; clone size: NA; J gene: TRBJ1-2; CDR3 protein: SVMSQDSSGGYT
V gene: TRBV28; clone size: NA; J gene: TRBJ1-3; CDR3 protein: ASSLRRISGNTIY
V gene: TRBV12-5; clone size: NA; J gene: TRBJ1-5; CDR3 protein: ASGSGTGGSERNQPQH
V gene: TRBV5-4; clone size: NA; J gene: TRBJ2-1; CDR3 protein: ASSSYLPGQGGNEQF
V gene: TRBV5-1; clone size: once; J gene: TRBJ2-2; CDR3 protein: ASLGGTNTGELF
V gene: TRBV7-2; clone size: NA; J gene: TRBJ2-4; CDR3 protein: ASTSIGGRGNIQY
V gene: TRBV21-1; clone size: NA; J gene: TRBJ1-2; CDR3 protein: ASSKCPDSNYGYT
V gene: TRBV7-3; clone size: NA; J gene: TRBJ2-1; CDR3 protein: ASSLVQKFNEQF
V gene: TRBV5-1; clone size: NA; J gene: TRBJ2-5; CDR3 protein: ASRASIPLTETQY
V gene: TRBV27; clone size: NA; J gene: TRBJ2-7; CDR3 protein: ASSLRSGSSYEQY
V gene: TRBV4-1; clone size: NA; J gene: TRBJ2-1; CDR3 protein: ASSLGTANEQF
V gene: TRBV5-6; clone size: NA; J gene: TRBJ1-1; CDR3 protein: ASSFYPAGVAEAF
V gene: TRBV19; clone size: NA; J gene: TRBJ2-3; CDR3 protein: ASSIGQGDGTDTQY
V gene: TRBV4-1; clone size: once; J gene: TRBJ2-7; CDR3 protein: ASRGEGSYEQY
V gene: TRBV7-9; clone size: NA; J gene: TRBJ1-2; CDR3 protein: SSTPPGGGGYT
V gene: TRBV7-3; clone size: NA; J gene: TRBJ2-2; CDR3 protein: ASSLNRGSGNTGELF
V gene: TRBV6-6; clone size: NA; J gene: TRBJ1-6; CDR3 protein: ASSRGQGPTPLH
V gene: TRBV19; clone size: NA; J gene: TRBJ2-7; CDR3 protein: ASSTHGTGGEEQY
V gene: TRBV4-3; clone size: NA; J gene: TRBJ2-1; CDR3 protein: ASSPASGPPYNEQF
V gene: TRBV19; clone size: few; J gene: TRBJ2-5; CDR3 protein: ASSIVTDQETQY
V gene: TRBV9; clone size: NA; J gene: TRBJ1-1; CDR3 protein: ASSANKGTGRTEAF
V gene: TRBV5-4; clone size: NA; J gene: TRBJ2-7; CDR3 protein: ASSNLAVSYEQY
V gene: TRBV7-8; clone size: NA; J gene: TRBJ2-5; CDR3 protein: ASSTGRTLSETQY
V gene: TRBV7-9; clone size: NA; J gene: TRBJ2-7; CDR3 protein: ASSSNYEQY
V gene: TRBV11-2; clone size: NA; J gene: TRBJ2-5; CDR3 protein: ASSSNPGGETQY
V gene: TRBV9; clone size: NA; J gene: TRBJ2-1; CDR3 protein: ASSMGQNEQF
V gene: TRBV7-9; clone size: NA; J gene: TRBJ2-3; CDR3 protein: ASSLGLAGMGDTQY
V gene: TRBV6-5; clone size: NA; J gene: TRBJ1-2; CDR3 protein: ASSSPGEQGGHGYT
V gene: TRBV7-2; clone size: NA; J gene: TRBJ1-4; CDR3 protein: ASSLAGQGEEKLF
V gene: TRBV6-1; clone size: NA; J gene: TRBJ2-5; CDR3 protein: ASSNHGTGRETQY
V gene: TRBV29-1; clone size: NA; J gene: TRBJ2-4; CDR3 protein: SVGMSTGAKNIQY
V gene: TRBV6-5; clone size: NA; J gene: TRBJ1-1; CDR3 protein: ASSPPFDRGAEAF
V gene: TRBV7-2; clone size: NA; J gene: TRBJ1-1; CDR3 protein: AITRTGGVNTEAF
V gene: TRBV5-1; clone size: NA; J gene: TRBJ2-2; CDR3 protein: ASSLLSSGSTGELF
V gene: TRBV7-8; clone size: NA; J gene: TRBJ2-1; CDR3 protein: ASSLGRDSSSYNEQF
V gene: TRBV5-4; clone size: NA; J gene: TRBJ2-3; CDR3 protein: ASSTRLAANTDTQY
V gene: TRBV9; clone size: NA; J gene: TRBJ2-3; CDR3 protein: ASSWRAGASTDTQY
V gene: TRBV11-2; clone size: once; J gene: TRBJ1-1; CDR3 protein: ASSQDYSKAF
V gene: TRBV7-9; clone size: NA; J gene: TRBJ1-5; CDR3 protein: ASSPGLGGWGNQPQH
V gene: TRBV28; clone size: NA; J gene: TRBJ1-1; CDR3 protein: ASSPPSGRPGGTEAF
V gene: TRBV29-1; clone size: NA; J gene: TRBJ2-1; CDR3 protein: SVGGPGDEQF
V gene: TRBV1; clone size: few; J gene: TRBJ2-3; CDR3 protein: TSSQDTSGGPQDTQY
V gene: TRBV2; clone size: NA; J gene: TRBJ1-2; CDR3 protein: ARGTVRDYT
V gene: TRBV13; clone size: NA; J gene: TRBJ2-7; CDR3 protein: ASSHLALGGEGSYEQY